This T cell receptor (beta chain) was documented in a study of human T cells and chemical hapten exposure. Study information: Yields of TCR per sample differed, chiefly owing to small differences in pooled library volume.

Regarding time point: pre-sensitization, week 0. Described treatment: therapeutic diphenylcyclopropenone sensitization with weekly scalp DPC. Study observations and caveats: While controls formed fewer of them, expanded TCRs formed significantly more large CDR3 similarity clusters.

MiXCR was run by TCRdb on the RACE reads, yielding one entry per CDR3 protein. The sample includes 150,000 to 200,000 distinct CDR3 sequences, about 31% of them seen just once. As to this clonotype: Its target is not known. One junction end does not reproduce the germline sequence, and a read error may be involved.

Germline lookup yields CDR1 ENHRY and CDR2 SYGVKD. The CDR3 loop spans 15 amino acids. The input for sequencing was whole blood, taken in connection with sensitization to the hapten diphenylcyclopropenone (DPC). The source is a woman aged 30 to 39 with alopecia areata. Some clones in this sample may be carry-over from other donors' samples. J is TRBJ2-2 and V is TRBV10-3; TRBD2 matches 7 bases. CDR3 loop: CGTQPGGLDTGELFF. The CDR3 region has the DNA TGCGGCACACAGCCGGGGGGATTGGACACCGGGGAGCTGTTTTTT.